This T cell receptor beta chain was recorded in a study of T-cell reconstitution after alpha-beta-depleted transplantation in children. Preparing the TCRbeta library involved the use of unique molecular identifiers. MiXCR was run by TCRdb on the PCR reads, yielding one entry per CDR3 protein. This sample has about 610,000 distinct CDR3 sequences, with roughly a tenth found just once. In its sample, this clonotype was seen a few times. Germline V gene sequence: CDR1 MNHEY, CDR2 SMNVEV (reference sequence). V lost 2 bases, J lost 5 bases, and 12 bases lay in between. This CDR3 has 15 amino acids. The chain carries TRBV27 and TRBJ2-2, with D tentatively TRBD2 (7 bases). The clonotype comes from a human donor who donated a stem cell graft to a child with acute myeloid leukemia. The sequencing used PBMCs from the stem cell graft donor, collected from the stem cell graft. Here the CDR3 DNA reads TGTGCCAGCAGTTTACGGCGGGGGCAAACCGGGGAGCTGTTTTTT. Protein: CASSLRRGQTGELFF.